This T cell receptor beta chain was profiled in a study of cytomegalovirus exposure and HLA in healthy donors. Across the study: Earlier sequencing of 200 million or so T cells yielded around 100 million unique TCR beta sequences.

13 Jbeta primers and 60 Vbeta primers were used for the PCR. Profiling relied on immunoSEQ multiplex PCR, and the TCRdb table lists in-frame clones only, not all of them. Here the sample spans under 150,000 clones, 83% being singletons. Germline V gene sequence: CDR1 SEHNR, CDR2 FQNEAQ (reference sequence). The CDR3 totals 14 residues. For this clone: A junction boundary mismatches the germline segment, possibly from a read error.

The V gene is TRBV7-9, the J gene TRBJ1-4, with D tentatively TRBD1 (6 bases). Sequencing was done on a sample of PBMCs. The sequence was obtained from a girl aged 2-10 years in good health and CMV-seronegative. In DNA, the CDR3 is TGTGCCAGCAGCACACGACAGGCTAACGAAAAACTGTTTTTT. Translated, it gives CASSTRQANEKLFF. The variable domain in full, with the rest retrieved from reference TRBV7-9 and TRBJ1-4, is DTGVSQNPRHKITKRGQNVTFRCDPISEHNRLYWYRQTLGQGPEFLTYFQNEAQLEKSRLLSDRFSAERPKGSFSTLEIQRTEQGDSAMYLCASSTRQANEKLFFGSGTQLSVL.